Sequencing of this TCR beta chain was carried out in a study of beta chain features in type 1 diabetes. Findings of the study overall: Significant though moderate, a shortening of TCRB CDR3s appeared in all four CD4+ subsets of Type 1 diabetes patients.

The germline V gene encodes CDR1 SQVTM and CDR2 ANQGSEA. Trimming left V 1 base short and J 5 bases short, with 8 bases between. This CDR3 is 12 amino acids long. Expressed TCRB transcripts got sequenced, as all isolated RNA was reverse transcribed. Here immunoSEQ multiplex PCR was the method, and the copy in TCRdb shows in-frame clones only, minus some. Of around 690,000 clones listed, 9.5% to 15% are singletons. The table lists this clone with a few counts. Antigen specificity is unknown. Specimen: naive CD4+ T cells from blood. This chain connects TRBV29-1 to TRBJ1-2; D gene ambiguous. The clonotype was recovered from a man aged 25 to 40 with type 1 diabetes. The CDR3: CSVEASLYGYTF. The CDR3 DNA follows: TGCAGCGTTGAAGCGAGCCTTTATGGCTACACCTTC.